This T cell receptor (beta chain) was profiled in a study of shared clonotypes between healthy human individuals. Donation came from healthy HIV-negative adults that had no recent acute infections or vaccinations. Adult Caucasians living in Nashville, Tennessee made up all of the donors. This CDR3 comprises 13 residues. From germline, CDR1 is SGHNT and CDR2 YYREEE (reference sequence). V was cut by 4 bases and J by 0 bases, with 4 bases left in between. The quantity of DNA used in unsorted PBMC replicate PCRs was 250 to 350 ng, corresponding to 25,000 to 30,000 T cell genomes. Assay: immunoSEQ multiplex PCR; the TCRdb copy retains only in-frame clones and omits some. The repertoire includes some 530,000 clones, roughly 80% of them detected once, and 9.5% to 15% sits in the top ten.

V usage is TRBV5-4 and J usage is TRBJ2-2, with D hard to call. Material for sequencing was PBMCs. This receptor was identified in a middle-aged woman in good health. Some clones in this sample may be carry-over from other donors' samples. The CDR3 nucleotides are TGTGCCAGCAGCCCCGCGAACACCGGGGAGCTGTTTTTT. Residues: CASSPANTGELFF.